These 19 T cell receptor beta chains originate from one sample sequenced in a study of CD8 T cells in Susac syndrome. Reverse transcription used roughly 0.45 to 1 ug RNA and random hexamers. TCRdb re-analysed the immunoSEQ multiplex PCR reads in MiXCR, keeping a single row per CDR3 protein. Among 140,000 to 150,000 distinct CDR3 sequences listed, under 97% were seen once. The specimen was CD4+ T cells from PBMCs. The receptors here all came from a human donor with Susac syndrome.

In its sample, this clonotype was seen once. V usage is TRBV11-2 and J usage is TRBJ1-3; TRBD1 might be the D (5 bases). V was trimmed by 7 bases and J by 7 bases, leaving 14 bases between them. Germline CDR1 is SGHAT and CDR2 is FQNNGV. CDR3 length: 13 residues. DNA of the CDR3: TGTGCCAGCACCCCTTCTCCAGGGAACACCATATATTTT. This encodes CASTPSPGNTIYF. Full variable domain (outside the CDR3, taken from reference TRBV11-2 and TRBJ1-3): EAGVAQSPRYKIIEKRQSVAFWCNPISGHATLYWYQQILGQGPKLLIQFQNNGVVDDSQLPKDRFSAERLKGVDSTLKIQPAKLEDSAVYLCASTPSPGNTIYFGEGSWLTVV.

The chain has TRBV20-1 and TRBJ2-4; D gene ambiguous. The CDR3 is 13 amino acids. Germline V CDR1 and CDR2: DFQATT, SNEGSKA (reference sequence). V lost 3 bases to trimming and J lost 0 bases, with 6 bases between them. The CDR3 region is CSASDIAKNIQYF. The DNA for the CDR3 is TGCAGTGCTAGTGATATAGCCAAAAACATTCAGTACTTC.

The chain uses TRBV11-2 and TRBJ2-7; a weak D match, TRBD2 (5 bases). Trimming removed 5 bases at V and 6 bases at J, with 17 bases between. CDR1 SGHAT and CDR2 FQNNGV come from the germline V gene. The CDR3 covers 14 residues. The CDR3 coding sequence is TGTGCCAGCAGCCAAGGACTGACGAAAAGCGAGCAGTACTTC. This translates into CASSQGLTKSEQYF.

V is TRBV12-3 or TRBV12-4 and J is TRBJ1-1; no clear D gene. Trimming shortened V by 3 bases and J by 4 bases, and 12 bases separated the two germline ends. The CDR3 runs to 14 residues. The CDR3 is CASSLGGSGTEAFF. DNA of the CDR3: TGTGCCAGCAGTTTGGGCGGTTCGGGCACTGAAGCTTTCTTT.

V is TRBV20-1 and J is TRBJ1-1, with TRBD1 as a possible D gene (6 bases). CDR1 DFQATT and CDR2 SNEGSKA come from the germline V gene (reference sequence). The CDR3 has 14 residues. CDR3 loop: CTYRTPGAGTEAFF. The CDR3 DNA follows: TGCACATACCGAACCCCAGGGGCGGGGACTGAAGCTTTCTTT.

J is TRBJ1-2 and V is TRBV12-3 or TRBV12-4; D is uncertain. Trimming shortened V by 6 bases and J by 5 bases, and 10 bases separated the two germline ends. This CDR3 region has 12 residues. The CDR3 reads CASSPRKYGYTF. The CDR3 DNA is TGTGCCAGCAGCCCTAGGAAGTATGGCTACACCTTC.

The V and J genes are TRBV15 and TRBJ1-2; 10 bases map to TRBD1. Trimming removed 8 bases from V and 2 bases from J; junction bases left unmatched: 2. The CDR3 runs to 13 residues. Per germline, CDR1 LNHNV and CDR2 YYDKDF (reference sequence). This CDR3 is CATGTGENYGYTF. CDR3 bases: TGTGCCACCGGGACAGGGGAAAACTATGGCTACACCTTC.

The chain employs TRBV20-1 and TRBJ1-2; tentatively, D is TRBD1 (6 bases). The V gene's germline CDR1 is DFQATT and CDR2 SNEGSKA (reference sequence). This CDR3 spans 12 amino acids. V lost 2 bases to trimming and J lost 7 bases, with 11 bases between them. This chain's CDR3 is CSARFGGGGYTF. DNA of the CDR3: TGCAGTGCTAGATTTGGGGGCGGTGGCTACACCTTC.

This chain connects TRBV20-1 to TRBJ2-3; D may be TRBD1 (5 bases). Trimming removed 2 bases at V and 1 base at J, with 13 bases between. From germline, CDR1 is DFQATT and CDR2 SNEGSKA (reference sequence). This CDR3 is 15 amino acids long. In nucleotides, the CDR3 is TGCAGTGCTAGACCGCCGACAGTCGGCACAGATACGCAGTATTTT. It yields the protein CSARPPTVGTDTQYF.

The CDR3 sequence is CSVGYRGRETQYF. The CDR3 nucleotides are TGCAGCGTTGGTTACAGGGGCCGGGAGACCCAGTACTTC. The J gene is TRBJ2-5, the V gene TRBV29-1; TRBD1 matches at 7 bases. J lost 5 bases, V lost 4 bases, and 7 bases had no gene match. The CDR3 runs to 13 residues. Germline assignment: CDR1 SQVTM and CDR2 ANQGSEA.

The rearrangement links TRBV28 to TRBJ2-7; 14 bases are shared with TRBD2. Germline CDR1 and CDR2: MDHEN and SYDVKM. J was trimmed by 1 base and V by 2 bases; bases with no gene match: 1. The CDR3 contains 16 residues. CDR3 DNA: TGTGCCAGCAGTTTACGGACTAGCGGGAGGTCCTACGAGCAGTACTTC. Translating it yields CASSLRTSGRSYEQYF.

The chain couples TRBV24-1 to TRBJ2-7, with 14 bases lining up with TRBD2. Germline CDR1 and CDR2: KGHDR and SFDVKD. J lost 4 bases, V lost 3 bases, and 4 bases had no gene match. The CDR3 is 16 amino acids. CDR3 in DNA: TGTGCCACCAGTGATCCTGGGACTAGCGGGAGTTACGAGCAGTACTTC. Translation: CATSDPGTSGSYEQYF.

V and J are TRBV5-1 and TRBJ1-2; maybe TRBD1 (5 bases). V was clipped by 3 bases and J by 4 bases, with 10 bases between them. The CDR3 extends over 13 amino acids. CDR1 is SGHRS, CDR2 YFSETQ, per germline. CDR3 coding DNA: TGCGCCAGCAGCTCACAGGAACCCTATGGCTACACCTTC. It translates to CASSSQEPYGYTF. Drawing the rest from reference TRBV5-1 and TRBJ1-2, the complete variable domain is KAGVTQTPRYLIKTRGQQVTLSCSPISGHRSVSWYQQTPGQGLQFLFEYFSETQRNKGNFPGRFSGRQFSNSRSEMNVSTLELGDSALYLCASSSQEPYGYTFGSGTRLTVV.

The chain couples TRBV28 to TRBJ1-4, with a tentative D call TRBD1 (6 bases). The CDR3 is 15 residues long. Trimming cost V 3 bases and J 5 bases, with 13 bases left between them. Germline CDR1 is MDHEN and CDR2 is SYDVKM. DNA for the CDR3: TGTGCCAGCAGTTTCTCGGGGGGCGAGAATGAAAAACTGTTTTTT. It translates to CASSFSGGENEKLFF.

This clonotype was seen once. The rearrangement uses TRBV4-2 and TRBJ2-5, with D perhaps matching TRBD2 (6 bases). Trimming shortened V by 1 base and J by 5 bases, and 14 bases separated the two germline ends. Germline CDR1 is LGHNA and CDR2 is YNFKEQ. This CDR3 region has 15 residues. For the CDR3, the DNA is TGTGCCAGCAGCCAAGGTGGGCCTAGCGCGGAGACCCAGTACTTC. As protein: CASSQGGPSAETQYF.

The J gene is TRBJ2-1, the V gene TRBV18; no clear D gene. The CDR3 contains 14 residues. V was cut by 0 bases and J by 5 bases, with 8 bases left in between. CDR1 is KGHSH and CDR2 is LQKENI in the germline V gene. This CDR3 is CASSPPHLNNEQFF. CDR3 DNA: TGTGCCAGCTCACCACCGCACCTAAACAATGAGCAGTTCTTC. The whole variable domain, filled in from reference TRBV18 and TRBJ2-1, reads NAGVMQNPRHLVRRRGQEARLRCSPMKGHSHVYWYRQLPEEGLKFMVYLQKENIIDESGMPKERFSAEFPKEGPSILRIQQVVRGDSAAYFCASSPPHLNNEQFFGPGTRLTVL.

The rearrangement uses TRBV29-1 and TRBJ1-1; D gene ambiguous. With 4 bases removed from V and 0 bases from J, the gap between germline ends came to 9 bases. CDR1 is SQVTM and CDR2 is ANQGSEA in the germline V gene. The CDR3 runs 13 residues. The CDR3 DNA is TGCAGCGTTGGTTGGTCGGTGAACACTGAAGCTTTCTTT. Amino acid sequence: CSVGWSVNTEAFF.

The chain has TRBV20-1 and TRBJ2-7; no clear D gene. This CDR3 is 11 amino acids long. Germline V CDR1 and CDR2: DFQATT, SNEGSKA (reference sequence). V lost 2 bases, J lost 3 bases, and 5 bases lay in between. As DNA, the CDR3 is TGCAGTGCTAGATCGGGCTACGAGCAGTACTTC. Protein sequence: CSARSGYEQYF.

The CDR3 nucleotides read TGTGCCAGCAGCCCGAACAGGGCTGCGCAGTACTTC. It specifies CASSPNRAAQYF. V and J are TRBV14 and TRBJ2-7; D is perhaps TRBD1 (6 bases). V dropped 4 bases and J dropped 9 bases, with 13 bases sitting between them. CDR1 is SGHDN and CDR2 is FVKESK in the germline V gene. This CDR3 is built from 12 residues.